A single sample gave rise to the 5 T cell receptor beta chains below, sequenced in a study of blood T cell repertoires in COVID-19. The method was immunoSEQ multiplex PCR; TCRdb's version includes in-frame clones alone and lacks a portion of them. The data show about 130,000 clones, 75% to 90% seen once. Sequenced sample: peripheral blood. Every receptor here comes from a man aged 60 to 75 with COVID-19, enrolled during active disease.

This rearrangement joins TRBV29-1 to TRBJ2-7, with 8 bases fitting TRBD2. Germline lookup yields CDR1 SQVTM and CDR2 ANQGSEA. With 6 bases clipped from V and 6 bases from J, the junction kept 4 bases outside the gene matches. This CDR3 has 11 residues. CDR3 DNA: TGCAGCGTCAATGCGGGGGGCGAGCAGTACTTC. Encoded protein: CSVNAGGEQYF.

This chain links TRBV9 with TRBJ2-1; 7 bases are shared with TRBD2. Germline-derived CDR1 and CDR2 are SGDLS and YYNGEE. After removal of 0 bases from V and 4 bases from J, the junction contained 7 bases not matched to a gene. CDR3 length equals 16 residues. The CDR3 DNA reads as TGTGCCAGCAGCGTAGCTGGCCAGCGGGGTTACAATGAGCAGTTCTTC. This codes for CASSVAGQRGYNEQFF.

The genes are TRBV12-3 or TRBV12-4 and TRBJ2-2; 8 positions agree with TRBD1. This CDR3 has 12 residues. V lost 5 bases, J lost 13 bases, and 6 bases stayed unmatched. In DNA form, the CDR3 reads TGTGCCAGCAGTCCGGACAGGGATTGGCTGTTTTTT. Translated, it gives CASSPDRDWLFF.

CDR3 sequence (DNA): TGTGCCACCAGTCGGGGAGGACCCACAGATACGCAGTATTTT. Protein: CATSRGGPTDTQYF. The V call is TRBV24-1, the J call TRBJ2-3; tentative D call: TRBD2 (6 bases). Trimming cost V 6 bases and J 2 bases, with 11 bases left between them. The CDR3 covers 14 residues. Germline CDR1 and CDR2: KGHDR and SFDVKD.

This sequence joins TRBV7-5 and TRBJ1-6. TRBV7-5 is deemed a pseudogene. The CDR3 contains 16 residues. Written as DNA, the CDR3 is TGTGCCAGAAGCTTCGACTTGAGCTCCTATAATTCACCCCTCCACTTT. Translation: CARSFDLSSYNSPLHF.